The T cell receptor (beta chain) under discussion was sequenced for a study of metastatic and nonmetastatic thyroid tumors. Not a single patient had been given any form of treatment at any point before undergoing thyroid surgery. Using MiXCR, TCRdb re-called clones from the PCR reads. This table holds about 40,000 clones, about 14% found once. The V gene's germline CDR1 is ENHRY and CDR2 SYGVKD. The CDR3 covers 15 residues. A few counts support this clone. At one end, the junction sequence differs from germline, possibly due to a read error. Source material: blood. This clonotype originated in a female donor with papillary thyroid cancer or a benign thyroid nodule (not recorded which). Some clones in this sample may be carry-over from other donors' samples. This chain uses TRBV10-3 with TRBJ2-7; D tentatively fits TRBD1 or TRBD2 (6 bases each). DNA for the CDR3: TGTGCCATCAGTGAATGGAGACAGGTCTACCGGGAGCAGCACTTC. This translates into CAISEWRQVYREQHF.